This TCR beta chain originates from a study of T-cell reconstitution after alpha-beta-depleted transplantation in children. Broader study findings: Reports say that about two months after transplant, the alpha-beta T cells came out of several hundred graft clones that had expanded. The authors attributed T-cell counts and diversity one year after transplant mostly to newly produced T cells.

This clonotype was picked up many times. Its antigen is not known. Germline V lookup: CDR1 ENHRY, CDR2 SYGVKD. This CDR3 is 16 amino acids long. V lost 6 bases, J lost 3 bases, and 11 bases stayed unmatched. For TCRbeta, the library was prepared with unique molecular identifiers. Each CDR3 protein is one row after TCRdb ran MiXCR on the PCR reads. The repertoire has 200,000 or so distinct CDR3 sequences, roughly 8.3% of them found once; the top ten carry 35% to 45%. The sequence came from a male patient aged 2-15 years who had a stem cell transplant for acute myeloid leukemia, so the T cells may come from the graft donor. The specimen comprised PBMCs, mostly from graft donor cells, sampled 360 days after TCRalphabeta/CD19-depleted stem cell transplant. The chain links TRBV10-3 to TRBJ2-3, with 8 bases identical to TRBD2. The DNA of the CDR3 is TGTGCCATCAGCATTCCGGGAGGGGACACGACAGATACGCAGTATTTT. Encoded protein: CAISIPGGDTTDTQYF.